This entry features one TCR beta chain sequence. Its antigen is as yet unknown. Data came from immunoSEQ multiplex PCR; TCRdb stores just in-frame clones and leaves some out. The sample records approximately 100,000 clones, about 82% being singletons. This record comes from a study of T cell responses to AZD1222 COVID-19 vaccine. Study-level findings and limits: Donors were chiefly white British, with a greater number of females, and clonal diversity was perhaps underestimated.

Per germline, CDR1 MNHEY and CDR2 SVGEGT. CDR3 length equals 16 residues. Trimming left V 5 bases short and J 5 bases short, with 22 bases between. The sequences come from peripheral blood, collected on day 0 of AZD1222 vaccination. V and J are TRBV6-2 or TRBV6-3 and TRBJ2-7, with TRBD1 as a possible D gene (5 bases). This receptor was identified in an adult in good health. CDR3 region: CASSNKKTTGRHEQYF. CDR3 DNA: TGTGCCAGCAGTAACAAGAAGACAACAGGTAGGCACGAGCAGTACTTC.